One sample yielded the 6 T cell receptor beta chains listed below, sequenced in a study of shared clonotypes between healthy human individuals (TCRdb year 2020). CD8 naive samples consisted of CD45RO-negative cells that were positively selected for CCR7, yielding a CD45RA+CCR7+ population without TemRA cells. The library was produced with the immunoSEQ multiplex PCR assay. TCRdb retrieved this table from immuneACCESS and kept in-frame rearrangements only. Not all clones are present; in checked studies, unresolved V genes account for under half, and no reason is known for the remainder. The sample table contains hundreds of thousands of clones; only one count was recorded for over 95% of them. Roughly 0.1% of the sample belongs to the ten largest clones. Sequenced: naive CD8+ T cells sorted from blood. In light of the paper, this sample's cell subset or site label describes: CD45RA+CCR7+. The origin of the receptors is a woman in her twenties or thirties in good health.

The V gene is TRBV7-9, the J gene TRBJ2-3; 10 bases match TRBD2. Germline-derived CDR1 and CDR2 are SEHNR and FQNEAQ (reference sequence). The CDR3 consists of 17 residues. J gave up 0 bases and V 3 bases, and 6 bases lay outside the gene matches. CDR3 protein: CASSFDTSGMSTDTQYF. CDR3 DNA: TGTGCCAGCAGCTTTGATACTAGCGGGATGAGCACAGATACGCAGTATTTT.

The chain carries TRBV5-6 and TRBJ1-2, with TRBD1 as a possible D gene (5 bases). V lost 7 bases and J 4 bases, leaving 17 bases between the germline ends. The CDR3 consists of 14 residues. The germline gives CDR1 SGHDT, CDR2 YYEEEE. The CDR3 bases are TGTGCCAGCGGCCCGAGCGGGGGATCCTATGGCTACACCTTC. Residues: CASGPSGGSYGYTF. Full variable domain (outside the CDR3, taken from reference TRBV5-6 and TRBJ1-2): DAGVTQSPTHLIKTRGQQVTLRCSPKSGHDTVSWYQQALGQGPQFIFQYYEEEERQRGNFPDRFSGHQFPNYSSELNVNALLLGDSALYLCASGPSGGSYGYTFGSGTRLTVV.

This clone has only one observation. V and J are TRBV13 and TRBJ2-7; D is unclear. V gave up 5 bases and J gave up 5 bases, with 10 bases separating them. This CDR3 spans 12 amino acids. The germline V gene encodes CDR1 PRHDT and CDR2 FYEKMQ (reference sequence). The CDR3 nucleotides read TGTGCCAGCAGCCCCCTAGGACACGAGCAGTACTTC. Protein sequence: CASSPLGHEQYF. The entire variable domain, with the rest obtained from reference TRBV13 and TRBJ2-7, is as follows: AAGVIQSPRHLIKEKRETATLKCYPIPRHDTVYWYQQGPGQDPQFLISFYEKMQSDKGSIPDRFSAQQFSDYHSELNMSSLELGDSALYFCASSPLGHEQYFGPGTRLTVT.

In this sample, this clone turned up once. CDR3 bases: TGCGCCAGCAGCCAAGGACTAGCCGATGAGCAGTTCTTC. Translation: CASSQGLADEQFF. The chain links TRBV4-1 to TRBJ2-1, with 7 bases that match TRBD2. Germline loops: CDR1 MGHRA, CDR2 YSYEKL. This CDR3 has 13 amino acids. Trimming removed 1 base from V and 8 bases from J; junction bases left unmatched: 2.

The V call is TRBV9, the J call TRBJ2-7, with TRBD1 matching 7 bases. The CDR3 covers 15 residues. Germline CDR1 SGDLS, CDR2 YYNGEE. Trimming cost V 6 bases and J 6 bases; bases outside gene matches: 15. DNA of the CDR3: TGTGCCAGCACCGCACCCGGGACAGAAAGAACCGAGCAGTACTTC. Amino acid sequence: CASTAPGTERTEQYF. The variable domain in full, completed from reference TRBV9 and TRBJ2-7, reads DSGVTQTPKHLITATGQRVTLRCSPRSGDLSVYWYQQSLDQGLQFLIQYYNGEERAKGNILERFSAQQFPDLHSELNLSSLELGDSALYFCASTAPGTERTEQYFGPGTRLTVT.

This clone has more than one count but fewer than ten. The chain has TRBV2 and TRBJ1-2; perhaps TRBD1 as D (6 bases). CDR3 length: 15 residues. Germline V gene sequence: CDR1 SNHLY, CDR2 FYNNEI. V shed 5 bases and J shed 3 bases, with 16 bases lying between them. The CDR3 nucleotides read TGTGCCAGCAGTATCGGACAGCGAACGGACTATGGCTACACCTTC. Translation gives CASSIGQRTDYGYTF.